This T cell receptor beta chain was captured by sequencing in a study of blood T cell repertoires in COVID-19. Here immunoSEQ multiplex PCR was the method, and the copy in TCRdb shows in-frame clones only, minus some. Of roughly 240,000 clones in the sample, less than 85% were seen once. Germline values: CDR1 DFQATT, CDR2 SNEGSKA (reference sequence). CDR3 length: 11 residues. V lost 5 bases and J lost 5, with 9 bases in between. The rearrangement uses TRBV20-1 and TRBJ1-2; weak D call: TRBD1 (5 bases). The sequenced material came from peripheral blood. This sequence was found in a man between 60 and 75 years old who had recovered from COVID-19. The CDR3 loop is CSAGRQYGYTF. The CDR3 region has the DNA TGCAGTGCTGGAAGACAGTATGGCTACACCTTC.